The T cell receptor beta chain under discussion was sequenced for a study of T cell responses to AZD1222 COVID-19 vaccine. V dropped 6 bases and J dropped 2; count of bases not matched to a gene: 4. CDR3 length: 13 amino acids. Germline V gives CDR1 MNHEY, CDR2 SMNVEV (reference sequence). This clone was picked up a small number of times. Sequenced by immunoSEQ multiplex PCR; TCRdb stores in-frame clones only, minus some. The sample gives about 120,000 clones, 80% to 90% of which show up once; around 2.4% is in the top ten. This receptor was identified in an adult in good health. This specimen consisted of peripheral blood, obtained on day 0 of AZD1222 vaccination. V gene TRBV27 combines with J gene TRBJ2-7, with TRBD1 matching 7 bases. The CDR3 DNA sequence: TGTGCCAGCAGAGTGACAGGGACCTACGAGCAGTACTTC. It specifies CASRVTGTYEQYF.